This is a list of T cell receptor beta chains from one sample in a study of graft-versus-host responses after intestinal transplantation. Method: immunoSEQ multiplex PCR; TCRdb's copy keeps in-frame clones and lacks some. The table has 3,000 to 3,500 clones, roughly 30% seen once. The sequencing here drew on alloreactive CD4+ T cells from a mixed lymphocyte reaction culture, taken before transplantation. The receptors shown here come from a human patient who was an organ donor for intestinal transplantation. Each CDR3 is given with its conserved first and last residue. A D gene is named only where the DNA matches it firmly. Rows give clone size only sometimes, using once, few, many, or a class for an expanded clone.

CDR3	DNA	size	D	J	V
CASSNQATNEKLFF	TGTGCCAGCAGTAACCAGGCAACTAATGAAAAACTGTTTTTT	medium-sized	NA	TRBJ1-4	TRBV6-5
CASSPLTGYEQYF	TGTGCCAGCTCACCATTGACTGGCTACGAGCAGTACTTC	NA	NA	TRBJ2-7	TRBV18
CAISARGQNTEAFF	TGTGCCATCAGTGCGAGGGGGCAGAACACTGAAGCTTTCTTT	NA	TRBD1	TRBJ1-1	TRBV10-3
CASSPEGQWSYTF	TGTGCCAGCTCACCGGAAGGACAGTGGAGCTACACCTTC	NA	NA	TRBJ1-2	TRBV18
CASSLHPGSQRYEQYF	TGTGCCAGCAGCTTACACCCCGGCAGCCAACGCTACGAGCAGTACTTC	few	NA	TRBJ2-7	TRBV7-3
CASSQDPSGGLQETQYF	TGTGCCAGCAGCCAAGATCCCAGCGGAGGACTTCAAGAGACCCAGTACTTC	once	NA	TRBJ2-5	TRBV4-2
CSAPLGYGYTF	TGCAGTGCTCCTCTGGGATATGGCTACACCTTC	few	NA	TRBJ1-2	TRBV20-1
CASIHTGGAYEQYF	TGTGCCAGCATTCACACAGGGGGCGCCTACGAGCAGTACTTC	large	TRBD1	TRBJ2-7	TRBV6-1
CASTQTGLSGGYTF	TGTGCCAGCACCCAAACAGGGCTATCTGGAGGCTACACCTTC	NA	NA	TRBJ1-2	TRBV25-1
CASSGGAVGTDTQYF	TGTGCCAGCAGTGGGGGGGCTGTGGGCACAGATACGCAGTATTTT	NA	NA	TRBJ2-3	TRBV28
CAISYLGQGSGQFF	TGTGCCATCAGTTATTTGGGACAGGGTTCTGGGCAGTTCTTC	NA	TRBD1	TRBJ2-1	TRBV10-3
CATSRDGISGNTIYF	TGTGCCACCAGCAGAGATGGGATTTCTGGAAACACCATATATTTT	large	NA	TRBJ1-3	TRBV15
CASSQGAGDTYEQYF	TGTGCCAGCAGCCAAGGAGCGGGGGACACCTACGAGCAGTACTTC	NA	TRBD2	TRBJ2-7	TRBV4-1
CASSPVAGGYEQYF	TGTGCCAGCTCACCGGTTGCGGGGGGGTACGAGCAGTACTTC	large	TRBD2	TRBJ2-7	TRBV18
CASSAQGGPYEQYF	TGTGCCAGCAGCGCACAGGGTGGCCCCTACGAGCAGTACTTC	NA	NA	TRBJ2-7	TRBV7-4